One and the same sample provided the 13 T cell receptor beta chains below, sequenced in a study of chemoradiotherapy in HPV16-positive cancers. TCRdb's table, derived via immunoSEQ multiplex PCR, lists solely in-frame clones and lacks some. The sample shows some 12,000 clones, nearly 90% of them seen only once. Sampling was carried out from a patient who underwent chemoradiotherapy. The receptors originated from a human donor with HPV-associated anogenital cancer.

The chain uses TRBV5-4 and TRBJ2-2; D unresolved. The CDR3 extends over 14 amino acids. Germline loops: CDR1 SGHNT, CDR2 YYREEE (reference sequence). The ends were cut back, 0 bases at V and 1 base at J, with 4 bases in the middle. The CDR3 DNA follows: TGTGCCAGCAGCTTGGTATGGAACACCGGGGAGCTGTTTTTT. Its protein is CASSLVWNTGELFF.

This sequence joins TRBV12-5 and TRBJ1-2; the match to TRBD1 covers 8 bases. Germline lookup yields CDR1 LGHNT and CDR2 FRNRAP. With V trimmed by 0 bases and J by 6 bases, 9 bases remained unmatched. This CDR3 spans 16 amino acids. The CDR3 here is CASGLVPTDREHGYTF. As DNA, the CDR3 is TGTGCTAGTGGTTTGGTCCCTACGGACAGGGAACATGGCTACACCTTC.

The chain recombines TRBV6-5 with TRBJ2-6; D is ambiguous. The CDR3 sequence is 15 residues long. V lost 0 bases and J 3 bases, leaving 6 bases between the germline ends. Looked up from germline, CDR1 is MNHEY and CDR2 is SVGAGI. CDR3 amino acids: CASSYSSIGANVLTF. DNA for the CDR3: TGTGCCAGCAGTTACTCGTCTATTGGGGCCAACGTCCTGACTTTC.

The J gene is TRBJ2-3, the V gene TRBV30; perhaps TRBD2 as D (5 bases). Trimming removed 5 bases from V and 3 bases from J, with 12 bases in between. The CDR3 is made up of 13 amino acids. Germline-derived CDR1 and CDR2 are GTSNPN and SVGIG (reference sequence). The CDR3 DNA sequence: TGTGCCTGGGGGCCTGGGGAGACAGATACGCAGTATTTT. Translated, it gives CAWGPGETDTQYF. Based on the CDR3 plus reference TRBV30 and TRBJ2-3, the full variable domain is SQTIHQWPATLVQPVGSPLSLECTVEGTSNPNLYWYRQAAGRGLQLLFYSVGIGQISSEVPQNLSASRPQDRQFILSSKKLLLSDSGFYLCAWGPGETDTQYFGPGTRLTVL.

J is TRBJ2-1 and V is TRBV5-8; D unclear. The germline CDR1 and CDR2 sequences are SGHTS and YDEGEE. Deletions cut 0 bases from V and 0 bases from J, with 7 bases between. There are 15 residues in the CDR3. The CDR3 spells CASSLVLFSYNEQFF. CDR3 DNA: TGTGCCAGCAGCTTGGTTCTCTTCTCCTACAATGAGCAGTTCTTC.

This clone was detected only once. CDR3 in amino acids: CASSLTQNTEAFF. The CDR3 DNA reads as TGTGCCAGCAGCCTGACACAGAACACTGAAGCTTTCTTT. The rearrangement joins TRBV7-3 to TRBJ1-1; D gene ambiguous. Germline values: CDR1 SGHTA, CDR2 FQGTGA. V was trimmed by 5 bases and J by 1 base, leaving 8 bases between them. CDR3 length: 13 residues.

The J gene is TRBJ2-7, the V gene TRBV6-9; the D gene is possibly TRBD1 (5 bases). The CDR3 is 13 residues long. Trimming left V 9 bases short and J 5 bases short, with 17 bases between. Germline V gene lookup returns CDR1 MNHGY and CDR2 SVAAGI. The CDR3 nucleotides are TGTGCCAGGAGGAAATTTAGGGGCCACGAGCAGTACTTC. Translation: CARRKFRGHEQYF.

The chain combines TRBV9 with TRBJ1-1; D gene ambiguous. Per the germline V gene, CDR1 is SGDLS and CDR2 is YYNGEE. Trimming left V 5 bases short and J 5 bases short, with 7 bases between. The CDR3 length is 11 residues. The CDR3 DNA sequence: TGTGCCAGCAGGGAGACGACTGAAGCTTTCTTT. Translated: CASRETTEAFF.

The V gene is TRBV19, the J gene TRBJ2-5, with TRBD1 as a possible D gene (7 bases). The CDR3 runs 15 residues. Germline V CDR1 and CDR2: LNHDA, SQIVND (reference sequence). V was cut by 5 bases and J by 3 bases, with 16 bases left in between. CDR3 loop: CASSDRAWGEETQYF. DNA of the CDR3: TGTGCCAGTAGTGACAGGGCTTGGGGGGAAGAGACCCAGTACTTC.

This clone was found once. CDR3 sequence: CASSYVSGANVLTF. CDR3 sequence (DNA): TGTGCCAGCAGTTACGTTTCGGGGGCCAACGTCCTGACTTTC. The chain combines TRBV6-6 with TRBJ2-6; D is unresolved. Trimming took 2 bases from V and 4 from J, leaving 6 bases between them. This CDR3 region has 14 residues. Looked up from germline, CDR1 is MNHNY and CDR2 is SVGAGI (reference sequence).

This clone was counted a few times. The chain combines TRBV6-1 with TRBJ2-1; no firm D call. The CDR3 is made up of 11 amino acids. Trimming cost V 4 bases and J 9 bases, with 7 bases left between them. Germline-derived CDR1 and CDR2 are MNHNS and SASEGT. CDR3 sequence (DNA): TGTGCCAGCAGTGGGGTGGTTGAGCAGTTCTTC. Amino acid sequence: CASSGVVEQFF.

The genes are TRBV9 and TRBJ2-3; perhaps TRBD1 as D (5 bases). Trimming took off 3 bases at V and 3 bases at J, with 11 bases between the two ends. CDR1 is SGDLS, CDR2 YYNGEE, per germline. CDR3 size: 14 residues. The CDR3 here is CASSAGHPTDTQYF. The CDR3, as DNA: TGTGCCAGCAGCGCAGGACATCCGACAGATACGCAGTATTTT. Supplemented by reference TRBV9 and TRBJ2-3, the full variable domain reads DSGVTQTPKHLITATGQRVTLRCSPRSGDLSVYWYQQSLDQGLQFLIQYYNGEERAKGNILERFSAQQFPDLHSELNLSSLELGDSALYFCASSAGHPTDTQYFGPGTRLTVL.

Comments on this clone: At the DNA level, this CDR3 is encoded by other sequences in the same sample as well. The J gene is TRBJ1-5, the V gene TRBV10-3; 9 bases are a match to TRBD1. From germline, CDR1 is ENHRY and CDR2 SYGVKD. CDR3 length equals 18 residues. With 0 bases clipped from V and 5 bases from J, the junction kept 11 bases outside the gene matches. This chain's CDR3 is CAISESNVTGGAYQPQHF. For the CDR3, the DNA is TGTGCCATCAGTGAGTCGAACGTAACAGGGGGCGCGTATCAGCCCCAGCATTTT.